Detailed here is one T cell receptor (beta chain). Trimming removed 6 bases from V and 5 bases from J; junction bases left unmatched: 6. The CDR3 contains 13 residues. CDR1 is MDHEN and CDR2 is SYDVKM in the germline V gene. This record belongs to a study of blood T cell repertoires in COVID-19. Study details: Samples came from the United States, Italy and Spain, spanning acute and convalescent COVID-19.

Here immunoSEQ multiplex PCR was the method, and the copy in TCRdb shows in-frame clones only, minus some. Among hundreds of thousands of clones, roughly 89% were seen once, and the ten largest hold about 1.7%. The sequenced sample consisted of peripheral blood. V gene TRBV28 combines with J gene TRBJ1-1; 7 bases agree with TRBD1. This clonotype originated in a woman under 40 with COVID-19, enrolled during active disease. The CDR3 protein is CASSLGGRTEAFF. The CDR3 DNA reads TGTGCCAGCAGCCTAGGGGGCAGAACTGAAGCTTTCTTT.